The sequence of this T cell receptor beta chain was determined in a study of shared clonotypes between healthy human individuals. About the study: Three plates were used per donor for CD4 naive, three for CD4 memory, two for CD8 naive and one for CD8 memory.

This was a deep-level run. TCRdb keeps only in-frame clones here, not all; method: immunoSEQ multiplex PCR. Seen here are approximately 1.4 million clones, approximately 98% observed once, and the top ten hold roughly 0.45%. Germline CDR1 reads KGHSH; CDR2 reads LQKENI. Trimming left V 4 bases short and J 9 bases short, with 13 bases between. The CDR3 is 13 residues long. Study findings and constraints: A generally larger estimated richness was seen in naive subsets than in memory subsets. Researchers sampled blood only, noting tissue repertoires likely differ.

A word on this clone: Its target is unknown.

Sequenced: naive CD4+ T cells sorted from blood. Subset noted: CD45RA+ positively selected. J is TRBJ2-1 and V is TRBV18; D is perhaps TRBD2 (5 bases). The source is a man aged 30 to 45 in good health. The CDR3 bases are TGTGCCAGCTCACTAAATAGCGAGGGTGAGCAGTTCTTC. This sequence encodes CASSLNSEGEQFF.